The 9 T cell receptor beta chains listed next were all sequenced from one sample in a study of regulatory T cells in long-lasting Graves disease. Time point reported: newly diagnosed GD, antithyroid drugs for less than 3 months. The TCR library used RNA extracted from PBMCs. Libraries of TCR beta came from iRepertoire HTBI primers plus Arm-PCR of CDR3 regions. TCRdb analysed the multiplex PCR reads with MiXCR anew, one entry per CDR3 protein. The profile shows approximately 300,000 distinct CDR3 sequences, about 18% of them singletons. The specimen comprised peripheral blood mononuclear cells (PBMCs), sampled at new diagnosis, from a patient treated with antithyroid drugs. The receptors stem from a female donor with Graves disease.

The sample holds many counts of this clonotype. This chain links TRBV27 with TRBJ2-1; 9 nucleotides match TRBD2. In germline, CDR1 is MNHEY, CDR2 SMNVEV (reference sequence). The J segment lost 14 bases and the V segment lost 3 bases, leaving 8 bases of the junction unmatched. The CDR3 is 13 residues long. The CDR3, as DNA: TGTGCCAGCAGTTTGTATAGCGGGAGTAGGGAGTTCTTC. Translating gives CASSLYSGSREFF.

This clonotype was found many times. The chain uses TRBV19 and TRBJ2-7, with TRBD2 identical over 9 bases. The CDR3 has 15 amino acids. Germline CDR1 is LNHDA and CDR2 is SQIVND (reference sequence). The V gene end was trimmed by 5 bases and the J gene end by 1 base; junction bases not matched to a gene: 6. CDR3 DNA: TGTGCCAGTAGTCCCTTGGGACTAGCATCCTACGAGCAGTACTTC. This sequence encodes CASSPLGLASYEQYF.

This clonotype was picked up many times. The J gene is TRBJ2-2, the V gene TRBV11-3; perhaps TRBD1 as D (5 bases). V was trimmed by 4 bases and J by 4 bases, leaving 10 bases between them. The CDR3 runs to 14 residues. Germline values: CDR1 SGHNT, CDR2 YENEEA. The CDR3 coding sequence is TGTGCCAGCAGCTATGGGGCGCCCACCGGGGAGCTGTTTTTT. It encodes CASSYGAPTGELFF.

This clonotype was seen a handful of times. The rearrangement uses TRBV29-1 and TRBJ2-5; 8 bases line up with TRBD2. CDR3 length: 15 residues. Germline values: CDR1 SQVTM, CDR2 ANQGSEA. Unmatched junction bases numbered 15, after V lost 3 bases and J lost 9 bases. Here the CDR3 reads CSVDRFLAGSGAQYF. CDR3 in DNA: TGCAGCGTTGATCGTTTTCTAGCGGGCAGCGGGGCCCAGTACTTC. The complete variable domain, with remaining parts taken from reference TRBV29-1 and TRBJ2-5, reads SAVISQKPSRDICQRGTSLTIQCQVDSQVTMMFWYRQQPGQSLTLIATANQGSEATYESGFVIDKFPISRPNLTFSTLTVSNMSPEDSSIYLCSVDRFLAGSGAQYFGPGTRLLVL.

This clonotype came up many times. The chain combines TRBV9 with TRBJ2-2; D remains ambiguous. V was clipped by 2 bases and J by 0 bases, with 5 bases between them. The CDR3 has 14 residues. Per germline, CDR1 SGDLS and CDR2 YYNGEE. The CDR3 DNA sequence: TGTGCCAGCAGCGTCACCACGAACACCGGGGAGCTGTTTTTT. This translates into CASSVTTNTGELFF.

This clonotype was seen ten or more times. This CDR3 is CSASPLLLYEQYF. In DNA form, the CDR3 reads TGCAGTGCTAGCCCCCTGCTACTCTACGAGCAGTACTTC. V is TRBV20-1 and J is TRBJ2-7, with no clear D. Germline V gene sequence: CDR1 DFQATT, CDR2 SNEGSKA (reference sequence). V was pared by 3 bases and J by 3 bases, with 12 bases between. The CDR3 spans 13 residues.

Notes on this clonotype: This may come from a read error, since a much larger clone is one base off. Here the CDR3 reads CASSNPFYRPTDYSYTF. The DNA for the CDR3 is TGTGCCAGCAGCAACCCCTTTTATCGTCCTACGGACTATAGCTACACCTTC. The chain combines TRBV3-1 with TRBJ1-2; D unresolved. Per the germline V gene, CDR1 is LGHDT and CDR2 is YNNKEL (reference sequence). The CDR3 totals 17 residues. The complete variable domain, with remaining parts taken from reference TRBV3-1 and TRBJ1-2, reads DTAVSQTPKYLVTQMGNDKSIKCEQNLGHDTMYWYKQDSKKFLKIMFSYNNKELIINETVPNRFSPKSPDKAHLNLHINSLELGDSAVYFCASSNPFYRPTDYSYTFGSGTRLTVV.

The chain uses TRBV30 and TRBJ2-6, with no clear D. V lost 1 base to trimming and J lost 0 bases, with 4 bases between them. This CDR3 spans 14 amino acids. Germline assignment: CDR1 GTSNPN and CDR2 SVGIG (reference sequence). The DNA of the CDR3 is TGTGCCTGGAGTGGGAGCTCTGGGGCCAACGTCCTGACTTTC. Translation gives CAWSGSSGANVLTF.

To note about this clonotype: A far more abundant clone sits one base away, making this likely a read error. V gene TRBV7-2 combines with J gene TRBJ2-5; D uncertain. The CDR3 has 16 amino acids. Per the germline V gene, CDR1 is SGHTA and CDR2 is FQGNSA. The CDR3 DNA is TGTGCCGGCAGCTTAGATGTTGGAATCCTCAAAGAGACCCAGTACTTC. This codes for CAGSLDVGILKETQYF.